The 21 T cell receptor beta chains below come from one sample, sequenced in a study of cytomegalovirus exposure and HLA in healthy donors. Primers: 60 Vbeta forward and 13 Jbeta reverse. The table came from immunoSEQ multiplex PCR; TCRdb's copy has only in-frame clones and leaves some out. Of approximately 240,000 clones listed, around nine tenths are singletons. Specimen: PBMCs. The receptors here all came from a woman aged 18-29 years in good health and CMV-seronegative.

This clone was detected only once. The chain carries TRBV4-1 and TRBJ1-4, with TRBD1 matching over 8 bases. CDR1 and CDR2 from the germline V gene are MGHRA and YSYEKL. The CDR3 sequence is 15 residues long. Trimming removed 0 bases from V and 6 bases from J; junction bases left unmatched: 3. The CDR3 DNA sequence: TGCGCCAGCAGCCAAGACAGGGGGCGAGATGAAAAACTGTTTTTT. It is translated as CASSQDRGRDEKLFF.

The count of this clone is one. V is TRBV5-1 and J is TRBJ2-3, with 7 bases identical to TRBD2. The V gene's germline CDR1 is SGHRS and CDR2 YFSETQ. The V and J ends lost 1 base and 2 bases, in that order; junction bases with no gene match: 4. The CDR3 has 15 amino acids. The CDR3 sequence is CASSLSSGPTDTQYF. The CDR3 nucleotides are TGCGCCAGCAGCTTGTCTAGCGGACCCACAGATACGCAGTATTTT.

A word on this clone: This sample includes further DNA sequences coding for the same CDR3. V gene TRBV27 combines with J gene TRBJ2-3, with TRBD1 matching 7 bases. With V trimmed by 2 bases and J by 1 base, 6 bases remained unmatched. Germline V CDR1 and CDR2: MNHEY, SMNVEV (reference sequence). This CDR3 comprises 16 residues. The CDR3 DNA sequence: TGTGCCAGCAGTTTAGAGGCAACAGGGGGCACAGATACGCAGTATTTT. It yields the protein CASSLEATGGTDTQYF.

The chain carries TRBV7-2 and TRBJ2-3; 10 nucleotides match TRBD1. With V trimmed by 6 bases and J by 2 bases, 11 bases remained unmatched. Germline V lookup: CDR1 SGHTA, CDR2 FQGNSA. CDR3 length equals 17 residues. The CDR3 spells CASRPGQGSSSTDTQYF. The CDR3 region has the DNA TGTGCCAGCAGGCCGGGACAGGGGAGCAGCTCCACAGATACGCAGTATTTT.

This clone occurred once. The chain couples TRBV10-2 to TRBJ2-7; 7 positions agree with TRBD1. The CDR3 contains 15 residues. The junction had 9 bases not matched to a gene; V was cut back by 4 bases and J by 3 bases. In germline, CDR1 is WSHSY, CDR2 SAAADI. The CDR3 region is CASSGQTGMVYEQYF. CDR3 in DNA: TGCGCCAGCAGTGGACAGACAGGGATGGTCTACGAGCAGTACTTC.

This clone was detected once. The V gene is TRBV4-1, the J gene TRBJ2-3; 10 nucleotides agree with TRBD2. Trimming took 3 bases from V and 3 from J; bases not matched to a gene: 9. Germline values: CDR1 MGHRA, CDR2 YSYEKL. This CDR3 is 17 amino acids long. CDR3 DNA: TGCGCCAGCAGCCAGGTTCTAGCGGGAGTAACGACAGATACGCAGTATTTT. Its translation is CASSQVLAGVTTDTQYF.

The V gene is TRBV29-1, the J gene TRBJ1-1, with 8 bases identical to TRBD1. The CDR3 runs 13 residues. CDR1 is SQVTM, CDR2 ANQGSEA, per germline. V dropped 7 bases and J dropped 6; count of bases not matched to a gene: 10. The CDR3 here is CSARQGASAEAFF. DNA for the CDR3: TGCAGCGCTCGCCAGGGGGCCTCCGCTGAAGCTTTCTTT.

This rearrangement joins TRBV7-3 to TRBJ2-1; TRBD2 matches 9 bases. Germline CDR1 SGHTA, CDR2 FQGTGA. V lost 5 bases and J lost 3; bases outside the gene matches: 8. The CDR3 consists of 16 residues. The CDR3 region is CASSRGLAEDYNEQFF. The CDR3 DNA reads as TGTGCCAGCAGCAGGGGACTAGCTGAAGACTACAATGAGCAGTTCTTC.

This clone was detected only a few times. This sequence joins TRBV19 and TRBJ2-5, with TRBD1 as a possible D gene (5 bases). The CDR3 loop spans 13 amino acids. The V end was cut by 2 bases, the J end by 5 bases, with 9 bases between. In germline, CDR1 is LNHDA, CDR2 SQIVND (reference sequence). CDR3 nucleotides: TGTGCCAGTAGTATACAGGCAGGGGAGACCCAGTACTTC. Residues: CASSIQAGETQYF. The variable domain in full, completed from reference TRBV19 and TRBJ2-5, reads DGGITQSPKYLFRKEGQNVTLSCEQNLNHDAMYWYRQDPGQGLRLIYYSQIVNDFQKGDIAEGYSVSREKKESFPLTVTSAQKNPTAFYLCASSIQAGETQYFGPGTRLLVL.

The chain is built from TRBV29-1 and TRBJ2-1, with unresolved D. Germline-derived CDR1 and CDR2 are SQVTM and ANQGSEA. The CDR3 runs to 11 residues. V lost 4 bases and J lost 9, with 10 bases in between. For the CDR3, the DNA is TGCAGCGTTGCCATCCAAATTGAGCAGTTCTTC. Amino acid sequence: CSVAIQIEQFF.

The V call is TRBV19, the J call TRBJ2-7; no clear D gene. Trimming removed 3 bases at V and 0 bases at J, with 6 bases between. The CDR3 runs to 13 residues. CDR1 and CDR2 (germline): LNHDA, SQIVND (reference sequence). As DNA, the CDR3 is TGTGCCAGTAGTATGGCGGCCTCCTACGAGCAGTACTTC. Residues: CASSMAASYEQYF.

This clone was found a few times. For the CDR3, the DNA is TGTGCCAGCAGCTTATCTAACACCGGGGAGCTGTTTTTT. Protein product: CASSLSNTGELFF. This rearrangement joins TRBV7-3 to TRBJ2-2; no clear D gene. CDR3 length equals 13 residues. The V end was cut by 2 bases, the J end by 2 bases, with 3 bases between. Germline V gives CDR1 SGHTA, CDR2 FQGTGA.

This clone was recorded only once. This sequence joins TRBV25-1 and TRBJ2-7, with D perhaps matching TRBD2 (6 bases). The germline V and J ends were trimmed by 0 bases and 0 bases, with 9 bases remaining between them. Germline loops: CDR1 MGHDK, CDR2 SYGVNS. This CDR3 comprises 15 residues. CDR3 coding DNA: TGTGCCAGCAGTGAATACTCCGGGAGCTCCTACGAGCAGTACTTC. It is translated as CASSEYSGSSYEQYF.

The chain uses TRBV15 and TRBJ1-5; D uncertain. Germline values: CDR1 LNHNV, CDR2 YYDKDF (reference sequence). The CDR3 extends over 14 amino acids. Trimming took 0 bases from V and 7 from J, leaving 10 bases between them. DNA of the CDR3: TGTGCCACCAGCAGAGATAGGAGGGTCCAGCCCCAGCATTTT. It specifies CATSRDRRVQPQHF.

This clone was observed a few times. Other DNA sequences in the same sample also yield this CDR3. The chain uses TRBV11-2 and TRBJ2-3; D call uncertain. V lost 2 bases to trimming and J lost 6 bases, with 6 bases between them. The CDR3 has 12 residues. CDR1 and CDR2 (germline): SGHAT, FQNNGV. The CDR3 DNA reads TGTGCCAGCAGCTTACTCCCGGATACGCAGTATTTT. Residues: CASSLLPDTQYF.

CDR3 loop: CASLYGGASTDTQYF. The DNA of the CDR3 is TGTGCCTCCCTATACGGAGGCGCTAGCACAGATACGCAGTATTTT. This chain joins TRBV5-5 and TRBJ2-3; weak D call: TRBD2 (5 bases). V lost 10 bases to trimming and J lost 0 bases, with 18 bases between them. Germline V lookup: CDR1 SGHKS, CDR2 YYEKEE (reference sequence). This CDR3 region has 15 residues.

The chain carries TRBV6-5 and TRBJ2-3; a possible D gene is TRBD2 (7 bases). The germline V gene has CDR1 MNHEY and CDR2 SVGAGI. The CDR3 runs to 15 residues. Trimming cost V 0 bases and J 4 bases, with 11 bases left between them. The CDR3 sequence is CASSYSGGRPDTQYF. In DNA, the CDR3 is TGTGCCAGCAGTTACTCCGGGGGGCGACCAGATACGCAGTATTTT.

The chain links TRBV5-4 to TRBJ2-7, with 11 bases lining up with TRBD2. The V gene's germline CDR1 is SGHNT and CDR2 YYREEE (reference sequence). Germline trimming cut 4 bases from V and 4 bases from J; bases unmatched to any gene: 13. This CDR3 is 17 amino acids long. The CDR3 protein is CASSPKPTSGMGYEQYF. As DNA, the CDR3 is TGTGCCAGCAGCCCAAAGCCGACTAGCGGGATGGGGTACGAGCAGTACTTC.

The chain's CDR3 is CASRKNKLAGGPKNTGELFF. In nucleotides, the CDR3 is TGTGCCAGCAGAAAAAACAAACTAGCGGGAGGCCCAAAAAACACCGGGGAGCTGTTTTTT. The chain carries TRBV5-4 and TRBJ2-2; TRBD2 matches at 12 bases. This CDR3 comprises 20 residues. The germline CDR1 and CDR2 sequences are SGHNT and YYREEE (reference sequence). V dropped 5 bases and J dropped 2; count of bases not matched to a gene: 16.

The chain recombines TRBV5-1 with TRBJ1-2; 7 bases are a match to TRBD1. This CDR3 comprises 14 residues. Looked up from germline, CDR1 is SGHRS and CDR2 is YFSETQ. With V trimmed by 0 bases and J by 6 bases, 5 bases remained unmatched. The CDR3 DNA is TGCGCCAGCAGCTTGGCGACAGGGATCAATGGCTACACCTTC. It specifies CASSLATGINGYTF.

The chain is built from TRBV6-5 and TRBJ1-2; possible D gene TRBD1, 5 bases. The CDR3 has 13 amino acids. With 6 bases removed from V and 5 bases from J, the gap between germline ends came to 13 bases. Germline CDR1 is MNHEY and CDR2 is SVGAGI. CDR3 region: CASRGVAVYGYTF. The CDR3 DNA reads TGTGCCAGCAGAGGGGTAGCGGTGTATGGCTACACCTTC.